The sequence of this T cell receptor (beta chain) was determined in a study of blood T cell repertoires in COVID-19. The protocol was immunoSEQ multiplex PCR, while the TCRdb copy is restricted to in-frame clones and leaves out a portion. The profile shows 70,000 to 90,000 clones, around 80% of them singletons. The germline V gene encodes CDR1 MNHEY and CDR2 SVGAGI. The CDR3 has 14 amino acids. J lost 2 bases, V lost 7 bases, and 7 bases had no gene match. The genes are TRBV6-5 and TRBJ2-7; 8 bases fit TRBD2. Sequencing was done on a sample of peripheral blood. The TCR sequence derives from a man in his sixties or seventies with acute or convalescent COVID-19. The CDR3 DNA reads TGTGCCAGCACCCGAGGTAGCGGGGCCTACGAGCAGTACTTC. Its translation: CASTRGSGAYEQYF.